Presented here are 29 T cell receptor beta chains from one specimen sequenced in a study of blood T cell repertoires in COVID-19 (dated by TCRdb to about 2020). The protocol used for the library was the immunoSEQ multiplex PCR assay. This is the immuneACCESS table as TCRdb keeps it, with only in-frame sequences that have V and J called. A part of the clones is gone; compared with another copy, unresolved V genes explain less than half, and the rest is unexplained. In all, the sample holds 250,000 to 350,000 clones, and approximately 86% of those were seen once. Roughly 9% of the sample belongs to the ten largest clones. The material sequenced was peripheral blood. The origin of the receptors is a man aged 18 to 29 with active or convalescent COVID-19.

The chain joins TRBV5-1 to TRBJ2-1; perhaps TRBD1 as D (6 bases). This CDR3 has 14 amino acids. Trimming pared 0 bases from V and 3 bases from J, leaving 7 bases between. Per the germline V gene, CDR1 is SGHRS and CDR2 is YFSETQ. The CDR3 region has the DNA TGCGCCAGCAGCTTGGCGGACAGCTACAATGAGCAGTTCTTC. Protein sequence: CASSLADSYNEQFF.

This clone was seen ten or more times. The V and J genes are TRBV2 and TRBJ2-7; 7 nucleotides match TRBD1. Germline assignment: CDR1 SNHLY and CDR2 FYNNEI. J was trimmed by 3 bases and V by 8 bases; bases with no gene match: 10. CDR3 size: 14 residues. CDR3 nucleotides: TGTGCCAGCCAGACATACAGGGGTCGCTACGAGCAGTACTTC. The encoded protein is CASQTYRGRYEQYF.

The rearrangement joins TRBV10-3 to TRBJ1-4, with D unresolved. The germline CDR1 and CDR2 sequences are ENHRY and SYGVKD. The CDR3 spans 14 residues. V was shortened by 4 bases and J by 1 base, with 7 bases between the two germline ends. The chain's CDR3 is CAISVGGTNEKLFF. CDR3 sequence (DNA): TGTGCCATCAGTGTAGGAGGAACTAATGAAAAACTGTTTTTT.

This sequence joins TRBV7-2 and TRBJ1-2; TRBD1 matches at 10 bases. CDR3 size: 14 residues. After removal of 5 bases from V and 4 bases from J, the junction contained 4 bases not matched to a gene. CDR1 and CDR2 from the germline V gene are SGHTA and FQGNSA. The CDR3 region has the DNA TGTGCCAGCAGCCGGGGACAGGGGCCCTATGGCTACACCTTC. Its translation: CASSRGQGPYGYTF.

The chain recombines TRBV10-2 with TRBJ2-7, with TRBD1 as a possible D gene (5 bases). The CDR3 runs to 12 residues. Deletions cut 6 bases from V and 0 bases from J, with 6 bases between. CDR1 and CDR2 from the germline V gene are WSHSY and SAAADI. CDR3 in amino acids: CASRDNSYEQYF. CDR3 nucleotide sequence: TGCGCCAGCAGGGACAACTCCTACGAGCAGTACTTC.

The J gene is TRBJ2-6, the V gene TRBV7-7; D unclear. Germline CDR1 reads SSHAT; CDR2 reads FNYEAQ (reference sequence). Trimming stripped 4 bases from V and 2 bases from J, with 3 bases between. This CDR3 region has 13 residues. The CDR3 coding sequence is TGTGCCAGCAGCTCCACTGGGGCCAACGTCCTGACTTTC. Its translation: CASSSTGANVLTF.

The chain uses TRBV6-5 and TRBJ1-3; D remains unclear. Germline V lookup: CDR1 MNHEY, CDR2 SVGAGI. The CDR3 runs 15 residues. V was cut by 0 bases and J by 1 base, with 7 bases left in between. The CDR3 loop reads CASSYSMRSGNTIYF. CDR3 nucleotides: TGTGCCAGCAGTTACTCGATGAGGTCTGGAAACACCATATATTTT.

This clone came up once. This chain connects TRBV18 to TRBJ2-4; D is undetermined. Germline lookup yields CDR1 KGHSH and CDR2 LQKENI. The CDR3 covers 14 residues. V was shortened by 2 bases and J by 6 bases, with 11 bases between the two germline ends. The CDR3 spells CASSPTTSRNIQYF. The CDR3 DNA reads TGTGCCAGCTCACCAACCACCTCTAGAAACATTCAGTACTTC.

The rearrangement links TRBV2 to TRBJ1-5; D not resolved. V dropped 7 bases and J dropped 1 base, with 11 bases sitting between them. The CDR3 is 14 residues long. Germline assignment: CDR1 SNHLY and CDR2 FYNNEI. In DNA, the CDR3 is TGTGCCAGCACTGGACTCAAAAGCAATCAGCCCCAGCATTTT. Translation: CASTGLKSNQPQHF.

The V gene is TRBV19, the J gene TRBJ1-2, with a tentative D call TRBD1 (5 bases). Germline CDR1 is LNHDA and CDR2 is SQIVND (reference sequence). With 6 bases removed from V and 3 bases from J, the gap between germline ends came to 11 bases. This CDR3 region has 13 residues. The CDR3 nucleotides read TGTGCCAGTAGGTGGCAGGGATACTATGGCTACACCTTC. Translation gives CASRWQGYYGYTF.

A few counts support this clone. CDR3 protein: CASSDSHSGANVLTF. The CDR3 nucleotides read TGTGCCAGCAGTGACTCACACTCTGGGGCCAACGTCCTGACTTTC. The V gene is TRBV6-4, the J gene TRBJ2-6; D gene unclear. Germline V lookup: CDR1 MRHNA, CDR2 SNTAGT. This CDR3 spans 15 amino acids. The V end lost 0 bases, the J end lost 0 bases, and 3 bases lay between the germline ends.

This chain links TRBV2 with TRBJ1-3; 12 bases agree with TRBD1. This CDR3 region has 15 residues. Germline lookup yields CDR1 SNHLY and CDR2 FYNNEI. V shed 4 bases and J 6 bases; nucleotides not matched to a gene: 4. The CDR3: CASSGGTGGKNTIYF. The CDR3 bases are TGTGCCAGCAGTGGGGGGACAGGGGGCAAAAACACCATATATTTT. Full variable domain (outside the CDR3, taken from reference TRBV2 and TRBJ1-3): EPEVTQTPSHQVTQMGQEVILRCVPISNHLYFYWYRQILGQKVEFLVSFYNNEISEKSEIFDDQFSVERPDGSNFTLKIRSTKLEDSAMYFCASSGGTGGKNTIYFGEGSWLTVV.

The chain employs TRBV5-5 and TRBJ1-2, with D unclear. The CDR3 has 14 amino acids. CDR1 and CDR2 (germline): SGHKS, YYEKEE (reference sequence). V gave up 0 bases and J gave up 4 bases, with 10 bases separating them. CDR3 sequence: CASSLGGSRYGYTF. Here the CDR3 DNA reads TGTGCCAGCAGCTTGGGAGGATCCCGCTATGGCTACACCTTC.

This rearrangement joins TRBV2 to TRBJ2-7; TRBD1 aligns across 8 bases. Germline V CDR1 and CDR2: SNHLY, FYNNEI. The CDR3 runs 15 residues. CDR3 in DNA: TGTGTCGGCTCGACAGGGGACGACCCCTCCTACGAGCAGTACTTC. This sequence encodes CVGSTGDDPSYEQYF.

CDR3 sequence: CASTRPGGRNNEQFF. In nucleotides, the CDR3 is TGTGCCAGCACGCGGCCGGGGGGGCGGAACAATGAGCAGTTCTTC. V gene TRBV25-1 combines with J gene TRBJ2-1; 8 positions match TRBD2. The CDR3 totals 15 residues. Per germline, CDR1 MGHDK and CDR2 SYGVNS. J lost 5 bases, V lost 7 bases, and 10 bases had no gene match.

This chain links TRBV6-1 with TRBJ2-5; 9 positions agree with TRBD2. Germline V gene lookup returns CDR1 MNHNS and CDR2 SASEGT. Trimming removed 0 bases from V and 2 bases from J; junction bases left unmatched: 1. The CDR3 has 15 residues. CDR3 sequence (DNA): TGTGCCAGCAGTGAAGCTAGCGGGAGACAAGAGACCCAGTACTTC. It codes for CASSEASGRQETQYF.

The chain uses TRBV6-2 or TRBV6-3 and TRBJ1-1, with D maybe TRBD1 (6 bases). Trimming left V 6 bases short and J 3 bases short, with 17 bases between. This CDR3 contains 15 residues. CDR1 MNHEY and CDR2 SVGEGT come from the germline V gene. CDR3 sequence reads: CASSEYITGYTEAFF. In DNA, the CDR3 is TGTGCCAGCAGCGAGTACATAACAGGGTACACTGAAGCTTTCTTT.

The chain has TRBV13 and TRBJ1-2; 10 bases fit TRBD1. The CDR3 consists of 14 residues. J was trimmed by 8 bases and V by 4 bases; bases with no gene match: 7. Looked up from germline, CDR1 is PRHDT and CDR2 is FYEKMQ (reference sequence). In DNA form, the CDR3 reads TGTGCCAGCAGCTCCTTCGACAGGGGGCACGGCTACACCTTC. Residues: CASSSFDRGHGYTF. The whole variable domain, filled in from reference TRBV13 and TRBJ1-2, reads AAGVIQSPRHLIKEKRETATLKCYPIPRHDTVYWYQQGPGQDPQFLISFYEKMQSDKGSIPDRFSAQQFSDYHSELNMSSLELGDSALYFCASSSFDRGHGYTFGSGTRLTVV.

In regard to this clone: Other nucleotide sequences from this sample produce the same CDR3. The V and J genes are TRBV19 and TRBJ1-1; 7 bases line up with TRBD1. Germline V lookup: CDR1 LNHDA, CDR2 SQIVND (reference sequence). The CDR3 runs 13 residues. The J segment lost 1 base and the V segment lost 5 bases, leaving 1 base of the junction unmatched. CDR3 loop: CASSRTGNTEAFF. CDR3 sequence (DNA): TGTGCCAGTAGTCGGACAGGGAACACTGAAGCTTTCTTT.

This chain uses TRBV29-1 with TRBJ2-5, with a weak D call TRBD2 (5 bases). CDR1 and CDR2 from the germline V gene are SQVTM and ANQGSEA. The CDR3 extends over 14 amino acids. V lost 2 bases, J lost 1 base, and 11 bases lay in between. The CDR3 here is CSVEFPRGQETQYF. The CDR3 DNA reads TGCAGCGTTGAATTCCCTCGGGGCCAAGAGACCCAGTACTTC.

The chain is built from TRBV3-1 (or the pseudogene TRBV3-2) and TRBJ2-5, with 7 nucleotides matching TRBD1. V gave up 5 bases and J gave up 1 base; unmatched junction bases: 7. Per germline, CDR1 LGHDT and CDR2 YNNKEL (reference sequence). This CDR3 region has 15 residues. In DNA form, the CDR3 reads TGTGCCAGCAGCAAAAGGGGGCCAGTCCAAGAGACCCAGTACTTC. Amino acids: CASSKRGPVQETQYF.

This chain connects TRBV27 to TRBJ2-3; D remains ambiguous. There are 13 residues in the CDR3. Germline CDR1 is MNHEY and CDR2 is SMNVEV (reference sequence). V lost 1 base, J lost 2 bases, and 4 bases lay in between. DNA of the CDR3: TGTGCCAGCAGTTTATTCCTCACAGATACGCAGTATTTT. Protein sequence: CASSLFLTDTQYF.

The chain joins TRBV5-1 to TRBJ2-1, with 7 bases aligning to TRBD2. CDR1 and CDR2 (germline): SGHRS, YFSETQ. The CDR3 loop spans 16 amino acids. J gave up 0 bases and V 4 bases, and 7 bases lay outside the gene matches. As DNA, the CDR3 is TGCGCCAGCAGCCCGTTGGGGGGGGACTCCTACAATGAGCAGTTCTTC. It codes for CASSPLGGDSYNEQFF. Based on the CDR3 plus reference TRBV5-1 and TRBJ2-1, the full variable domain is KAGVTQTPRYLIKTRGQQVTLSCSPISGHRSVSWYQQTPGQGLQFLFEYFSETQRNKGNFPGRFSGRQFSNSRSEMNVSTLELGDSALYLCASSPLGGDSYNEQFFGPGTRLTVL.

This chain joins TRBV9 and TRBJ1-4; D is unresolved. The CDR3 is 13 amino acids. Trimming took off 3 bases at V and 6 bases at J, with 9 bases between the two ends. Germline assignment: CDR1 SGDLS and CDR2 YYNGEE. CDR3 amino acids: CASSGRTDEKLFF. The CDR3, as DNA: TGTGCCAGCAGCGGACGGACTGATGAAAAACTGTTTTTT.

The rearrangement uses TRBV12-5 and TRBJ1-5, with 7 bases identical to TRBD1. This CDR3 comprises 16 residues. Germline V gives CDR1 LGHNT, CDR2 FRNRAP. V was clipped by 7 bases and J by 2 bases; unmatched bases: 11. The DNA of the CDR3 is TGTGCTAGTGCTATATCACTTGACAGGGGCAATCAGCCCCAGCATTTT. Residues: CASAISLDRGNQPQHF.

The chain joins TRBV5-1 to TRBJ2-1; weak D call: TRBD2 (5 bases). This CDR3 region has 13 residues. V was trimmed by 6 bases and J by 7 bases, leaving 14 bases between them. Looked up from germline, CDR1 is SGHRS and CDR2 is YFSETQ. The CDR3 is CASNEGGRNEQFF. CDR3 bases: TGCGCCAGCAATGAGGGCGGGCGAAATGAGCAGTTCTTC.

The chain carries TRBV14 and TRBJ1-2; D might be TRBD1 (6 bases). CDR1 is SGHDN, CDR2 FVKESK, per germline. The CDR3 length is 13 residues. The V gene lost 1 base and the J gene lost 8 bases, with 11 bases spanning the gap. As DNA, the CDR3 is TGTGCCAGCAGCCAAGGCAGGGGTCACGGCTACACCTTC. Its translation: CASSQGRGHGYTF.

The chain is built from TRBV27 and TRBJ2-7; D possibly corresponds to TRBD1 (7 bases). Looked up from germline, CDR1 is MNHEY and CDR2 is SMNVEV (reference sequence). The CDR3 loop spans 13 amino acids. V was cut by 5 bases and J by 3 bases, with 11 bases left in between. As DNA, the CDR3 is TGTGCCAGCAGTGCAGGGGGGTTCTACGAGCAGTACTTC. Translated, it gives CASSAGGFYEQYF.

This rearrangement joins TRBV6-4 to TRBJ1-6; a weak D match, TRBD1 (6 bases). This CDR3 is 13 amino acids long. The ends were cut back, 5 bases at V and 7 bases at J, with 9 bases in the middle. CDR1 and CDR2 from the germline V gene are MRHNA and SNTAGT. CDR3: CASSFGTNSPLHF. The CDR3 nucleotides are TGTGCCAGCAGTTTCGGGACAAATTCACCCCTCCACTTT.